Following are 5 T cell receptor beta chains from one sample sequenced in a study of cytomegalovirus exposure and HLA in healthy donors. Vbeta (60) and Jbeta (13) primers were used in the PCR. Profiled with immunoSEQ multiplex PCR; TCRdb holds only in-frame clones, not every one. Here the sample spans 150,000 or so clones, under 80% being singletons. What was sequenced was PBMCs. The receptors derive from a human donor in good health.

V is TRBV7-9 and J is TRBJ1-3, with D perhaps TRBD1 (6 bases). This CDR3 contains 14 residues. Germline values: CDR1 SEHNR, CDR2 FQNEAQ (reference sequence). V was cut by 5 bases and J by 2 bases, with 10 bases left in between. The CDR3: CASSPGQTGNTIYF. The CDR3 DNA is TGTGCCAGCAGCCCAGGACAGACTGGAAACACCATATATTTT. The full variable domain, in which reference TRBV7-9 and TRBJ1-3 provide the parts outside the CDR3, is DTGVSQNPRHKITKRGQNVTFRCDPISEHNRLYWYRQTLGQGPEFLTYFQNEAQLEKSRLLSDRFSAERPKGSFSTLEIQRTEQGDSAMYLCASSPGQTGNTIYFGEGSWLTVV.

CDR3 DNA: TGTGCCAGCTCACCGACCGTAACAGGGAACGGCAATCAGCCCCAGCATTTT. Its protein is CASSPTVTGNGNQPQHF. The rearrangement links TRBV18 to TRBJ1-5, with D perhaps TRBD1 (6 bases). This CDR3 is 17 amino acids long. V gave up 3 bases and J gave up 2 bases, with 17 bases separating them. CDR1 KGHSH and CDR2 LQKENI come from the germline V gene.

The V gene is TRBV10-3, the J gene TRBJ1-5; D gene unclear. Trimming took 3 bases from V and 7 from J, leaving 10 bases between them. Germline V CDR1 and CDR2: ENHRY, SYGVKD. The CDR3 is 13 residues long. In DNA, the CDR3 is TGTGCCATCAGTGAAGAGAGGCACCAGCCCCAGCATTTT. It translates to CAISEERHQPQHF.

In its sample, this clone was seen once. The chain recombines TRBV19 with TRBJ1-2; 9 nucleotides line up with TRBD1. The CDR3 spans 13 residues. The V segment lost 8 bases and the J segment 8 bases; nucleotides outside the gene matches: 9. The germline gives CDR1 LNHDA, CDR2 SQIVND (reference sequence). CDR3 bases: TGTGCCAGTGGGGACAGGGTCACATGGGGCTACACCTTC. This codes for CASGDRVTWGYTF.

V gene TRBV10-3 combines with J gene TRBJ1-6; no firm D call. Trimming took 11 bases from V and 3 from J, leaving 8 bases between them. The CDR3 runs to 12 residues. The V gene's germline CDR1 is ENHRY and CDR2 SYGVKD. The chain's CDR3 is CALRDYNSPLHF. The CDR3 DNA follows: TGTGCCCTCCGGGACTATAATTCACCCCTCCACTTT.